Listed below are T cell receptor beta chains from one sample, sequenced in a study of shared clonotypes between healthy human individuals. The data were produced by immunoSEQ multiplex PCR, yet TCRdb's version contains in-frame clones alone and is incomplete. This repertoire shows about 660,000 clones, around 74% found once; its top ten account for 1.5% to 2%. Source material: memory CD4+ T cells sorted from blood. The receptor source for this set is a woman aged 30 to 39 in good health. The CDR3 runs from the conserved cysteine through the conserved F or W. Each record gives: V gene, clone size, D gene, J gene, CDR3 DNA, CDR3 protein. A D gene is named only where the DNA matches it firmly. Size values are once, few and many counts, or a class for expanded clones, and some rows have none.

>TRBV28|-|-|TRBJ1-2
TGTGCCAGCAGTTTGGGGGGGCCTTCTAACTATGGCTACACCTTC
CASSLGGPSNYGYTF
>TRBV4-2|-|TRBD2|TRBJ2-5
TGTGCCAGCAGCCAAGAGGTTAAGGGAGGGGAGACCCAGTACTTC
CASSQEVKGGETQYF
>TRBV6-6|-|-|TRBJ2-5
TGTGCCAGCAGTTACTCGATAAGGCCACGCCAGGAGACCCAGTACTTC
CASSYSIRPRQETQYF
>TRBV28|once|TRBD1|TRBJ2-7
TGTGCCAGCAGTTCCCTCGGACAGGGTGTAACGTACGAGCAGTACTTC
CASSSLGQGVTYEQYF
>TRBV5-6|few|-|TRBJ1-3
TGTGCCAGCAGCTTGGGGTCGACTGGAAACACCATATATTTT
CASSLGSTGNTIYF
>TRBV7-8|-|-|TRBJ1-3
TGTGCCAGCAGCTTACTCCTGGGGCCCACGGACTCGCCTGGAAACACCATATATTTT
CASSLLLGPTDSPGNTIYF
>TRBV6-4|-|-|TRBJ2-6
TGTGCCAGCGAGGAGAACCCTGGGGCCAACGTCCTGACTTTC
CASEENPGANVLTF
>TRBV6-1|-|TRBD1|TRBJ1-5
TGTGCCACCTCGGACAGGTCGGTGGATCAGCCCCAGCATTTT
CATSDRSVDQPQHF
>TRBV25-1|-|-|TRBJ2-5
TGTGCCAGCAGTGGGCAGACCCAGTACTTC
CASSGQTQYF
>TRBV5-1|many|TRBD1|TRBJ1-1
TGCGCCAGCAGCTTCGGGGACAGGGGGATGAACACTGAAGCTTTCTTT
CASSFGDRGMNTEAFF
>TRBV2|-|TRBD2|TRBJ2-1
TGTGCCAGCAGCGTAGCGGGGGCATCCTACAATGAGCAGTTCTTC
CASSVAGASYNEQFF
>TRBV5-4|-|TRBD2|TRBJ2-5
TGTGCCAGCAGCTTAAGAGCGGGAGGAGGGGAGACCCAGTACTTC
CASSLRAGGGETQYF
>TRBV27|-|-|TRBJ2-1
TGTGCCAGCAGTTTAATACCGAGCTCCTACAATGAGCAGTTCTTC
CASSLIPSSYNEQFF
>TRBV15|-|TRBD1|TRBJ2-3
TGTGCCACCAGCAGAACACGGACAGGGGCTGATACGCAGTATTTT
CATSRTRTGADTQYF
>TRBV5-1|-|TRBD2|TRBJ2-1
TGCGCCAGCAGCTCGACTAGCCTCCGTCACGATGAGCAGTTCTTC
CASSSTSLRHDEQFF
>TRBV5-6|-|-|TRBJ1-1
TGTGCCAGCAGCTTATTTCAGGGGAGGACTGAAGCTTTCTTT
CASSLFQGRTEAFF
>TRBV7-2|-|-|TRBJ2-6
TGTGCCAGCAGCTTAGCTGGGGCCAACGTCCTGACTTTC
CASSLAGANVLTF
>TRBV7-2|-|-|TRBJ1-5
TGTGCCAGCAGCTTATCGGGTGACGGGCCCCAGCATTTT
CASSLSGDGPQHF
>TRBV28|-|-|TRBJ1-2
TGTGCCAGCAGTTTAGCAGGGATGACTGGCTACACCTTC
CASSLAGMTGYTF
>TRBV15|once|-|TRBJ2-1
TGTGCCACCAGCAGAGGAACCTTTGGATTGAACCTCAATGAGCAGTTCTTC
CATSRGTFGLNLNEQFF
>TRBV5-1|-|TRBD2|TRBJ2-7
TGCGCCAGCAGCTTGCTTCTAGCGGACTACTACGAGCAGTACTTC
CASSLLLADYYEQYF
>TRBV19|-|-|TRBJ1-2
TGTGCCAGTAGTTCGCGGGGAGAAGGGTATGGTTACACCTTC
CASSSRGEGYGYTF
>TRBV5-1|-|-|TRBJ1-5
TGCGCCAGCAGCTCCCGGCCAAATGGGGGTCAGCCCCAGCATTTT
CASSSRPNGGQPQHF
>TRBV7-2|-|TRBD2|TRBJ2-1
TGTGCCAGCAGCTATCCGGAGCGGGGGGAATACAATGAGCAGTTCTTC
CASSYPERGEYNEQFF
>TRBV30|once|-|TRBJ1-5
TGTGCCTGGAGTGCCTCCGGCGGGCCCCAGCATTTT
CAWSASGGPQHF
>TRBV4-1|few|-|TRBJ1-2
TGCGCCAGCAGCCAAGATCACGGGACGGGCTATGGCTACACCTTC
CASSQDHGTGYGYTF
>TRBV4-1|-|TRBD1|TRBJ2-5
TGCGCCAGCAGCCAGAGACAGGGGGCGGCGGAGACCCAGTACTTC
CASSQRQGAAETQYF
>TRBV27|-|TRBD2|TRBJ2-2
TGTGCCAGCGTCGGGACTAGCGGAACCGGGGAGCTGTTTTTT
CASVGTSGTGELFF
>TRBV7-2|-|TRBD1|TRBJ1-2
TGTGCCAGCAGCCCATACCTTACAGGGGGCAGCAATGGCTACACCTTC
CASSPYLTGGSNGYTF
>TRBV29-1|few|TRBD1|TRBJ1-2
TGCAGCGTTGAAGATGCAGTGAAGGGGGCTGCTGGCTACACCTTC
CSVEDAVKGAAGYTF
>TRBV10-3|-|TRBD1|TRBJ1-2
TGTGCCATCGGGGGGACAGTTAATTACTATGGCTACACCTTC
CAIGGTVNYYGYTF
>TRBV4-2|-|TRBD2|TRBJ2-7
TGTGCCAGCAGCCAAGTTACCGGGACTAGCGGCGGTGAGCAGTACTTC
CASSQVTGTSGGEQYF
>TRBV10-3|-|TRBD1|TRBJ2-7
TGTGCCACCGGACAGGGAATGGCCTACGAGCAGTACTTC
CATGQGMAYEQYF
>TRBV5-1|once|-|TRBJ1-2
TGCGCCAGCAGCACCCTACAACAGACGGGTCTTGGCTACACCTTC
CASSTLQQTGLGYTF
>TRBV5-4|-|-|TRBJ2-6
TGTGCCAGTGGAACGGGGGGCGTTGGGGCCAACGTCCTGACTTTC
CASGTGGVGANVLTF
>TRBV7-8|-|TRBD2|TRBJ2-5
TGTGCCACCACCGGGACTAGCGGAGAGACCCAGTACTTC
CATTGTSGETQYF
>TRBV7-6|-|TRBD1|TRBJ1-5
TGTGCCAGCAGCCAAACAGGGGGGAATCAGCCCCAGCATTTT
CASSQTGGNQPQHF
>TRBV19|-|TRBD1|TRBJ2-7
TGTGCCAGTAGTCACCGGGACAGGGTCAACGAGCAGTACTTC
CASSHRDRVNEQYF
>TRBV5-8|-|-|TRBJ2-5
TGTGCCAGCAGCTTGCTCACGGGACCCGCCCCCCAAGAGACCCAGTACTTC
CASSLLTGPAPQETQYF
>TRBV10-3|-|-|TRBJ1-4
TGTGCCATCAGGGCAGGGACAACTAATGAAAAACTGTTTTTT
CAIRAGTTNEKLFF
>TRBV5-1|few|-|TRBJ2-3
TGCGCCAGCAGCTTAGGGACGAGGACAGATACGCAGTATTTT
CASSLGTRTDTQYF
>TRBV11-1|-|TRBD2|TRBJ2-2
TGTGCCAGCAGCCCTCGGCGCGGGAGGGCCGTCGGGGAGCTGTTTTTT
CASSPRRGRAVGELFF
>TRBV27|-|-|TRBJ2-5
TGTGCCAGCAGCCGTTGGGCCGTCGAAGAGACCCAGTACTTC
CASSRWAVEETQYF
>TRBV15|-|-|TRBJ2-6
TGTGCCACCAGCAGAGAGGGCAGGGGTTCTGGGGCCAACGTCCTGACTTTC
CATSREGRGSGANVLTF
>TRBV7-6|-|-|TRBJ1-1
TGTGCCAGCAGCTTAGGCCCAGGGGTTCTCCATGGTACGGCTTTCTTT
CASSLGPGVLHGTAFF
>TRBV27|-|TRBD2|TRBJ2-5
TGTGCCAGCAGTCCGACCGGACTAGCGGGAGCGGAGACCCAGTACTTC
CASSPTGLAGAETQYF
>TRBV11-2|-|-|TRBJ1-4
TGTGCCAGCAGCTTAGGGGGGGCGCGTGAAAAACTGTTTTTT
CASSLGGAREKLFF
>TRBV4-2|many|-|TRBJ2-1
TGTGCCAGCAGCCCCCAGAGGGATTCCTACAATGAGCAGTTCTTC
CASSPQRDSYNEQFF
>TRBV10-3|-|TRBD2|TRBJ2-1
TGTGCCATCAGTACTTTAGCGGGGGGCTCCTACAATGAGCAGTTCTTC
CAISTLAGGSYNEQFF
>TRBV7-9|-|-|TRBJ1-1
TGTGCCAGCAGCTTGGATATACCTGGAGGGATGAACACTGAAGCTTTCTTT
CASSLDIPGGMNTEAFF